The 23 T cell receptor beta chains below come from one sample, sequenced in a study of tumor-infiltrating lymphocytes in primary liver carcinoma (dated by TCRdb to about 2017). Sequenced using an Illumina HiSeq 2500. Starting from around 500 ng total RNA, TCRbeta-specific cDNA was produced by reverse transcription with a constant-region primer and ProtoScript II reverse transcriptase. TCRbeta libraries were built with three nested multiplex PCR rounds, a slightly modified ARM-PCR procedure. The first two PCR rounds used multiplex TRBV1-TRBV30 forward primers with a Cbeta reverse primer, each for roughly 10 cycles. The raw public data were reprocessed by TCRdb itself: fastp quality trimming at Q25, MiXCR clonotype calling, in-frame beta chains only. Each CDR3 protein appears once, grouped with its most common genes and DNA. Here the sample has about 330,000 distinct CDR3 sequences; about two thirds occur a single time. Of the sample, roughly 6% is held by the ten largest clones.

TRIzol reagent was used to extract blood RNA from unsorted whole blood, while the DNeasy Blood & Tissue kit provided the germline DNA. Sequences were obtained from peripheral blood. The origin of the receptors is a man aged 35 to 55 with primary liver carcinoma and hepatitis B virus infection.

This clonotype was recorded a few times. The J gene is TRBJ1-5, the V gene TRBV5-8, with a tentative D call TRBD1 (5 bases). The V and J ends lost 4 bases and 7 bases respectively, with 12 bases between them. The germline gives CDR1 SGHTS, CDR2 YDEGEE. This CDR3 has 13 residues. The CDR3 reads CASSPTEGQPQHF. In DNA, the CDR3 is TGTGCCAGCAGCCCGACGGAGGGGCAGCCCCAGCATTTT. The full variable domain, in which reference TRBV5-8 and TRBJ1-5 provide the parts outside the CDR3, is EAGVTQSPTHLIKTRGQQATLRCSPISGHTSVYWYQQALGLGLQFLLWYDEGEERNRGNFPPRFSGRQFPNYSSELNVNALELEDSALYLCASSPTEGQPQHFGDGTRLSIL.

As regards this clonotype: This may be a read error, as it is one base from a much larger clone. V and J are TRBV6-6 and TRBJ2-1; 8 nucleotides align to TRBD2. There are 14 residues in the CDR3. Germline lookup yields CDR1 MNHNY and CDR2 SVGAGI (reference sequence). CDR3 DNA sequence: TGTGTCAGCACAAGCGGGAGAGACTACAATGAGCAGTTCTTC. Its translation is CVSTSGRDYNEQFF.

This clonotype came up many times. The V call is TRBV4-2, the J call TRBJ2-7, with D uncertain. Germline lookup yields CDR1 LGHNA and CDR2 YNFKEQ. Trimming removed 0 bases at V and 5 bases at J, with 11 bases between. This CDR3 has 14 amino acids. This chain's CDR3 is CASSQEKGTHEQYF. The CDR3 DNA sequence: TGTGCCAGCAGCCAAGAAAAGGGAACCCACGAGCAGTACTTC.

This clonotype was picked up a small number of times. The chain combines TRBV7-9 with TRBJ1-4; tentatively, D is TRBD1 (5 bases). The CDR3 contains 14 residues. Germline lookup yields CDR1 SEHNR and CDR2 FQNEAQ (reference sequence). Trimming took 3 bases from V and 4 from J, leaving 9 bases between them. The CDR3 protein is CASSFDRNNEKLFF. CDR3 coding DNA: TGTGCCAGCAGCTTCGACAGAAATAATGAAAAACTGTTTTTT.

In this sample, this clonotype turned up many times. The V and J genes are TRBV29-1 and TRBJ1-1, with 7 bases lining up with TRBD1. The germline CDR1 and CDR2 sequences are SQVTM and ANQGSEA. V shed 1 base, J shed 5 bases, and the junction held 7 bases outside the gene matches. This CDR3 spans 14 amino acids. DNA of the CDR3: TGCAGCGTTGAAGGACAGGGACGGTGGACTGAAGCTTTCTTT. Encoded protein: CSVEGQGRWTEAFF.

On this clonotype: Germline is not matched at one junction end, which may reflect a read error. The chain joins TRBV11-2 to TRBJ2-7; D is unresolved. Germline-derived CDR1 and CDR2 are SGHAT and FQNNGV. This CDR3 region has 13 residues. CDR3 sequence: CASSPQAHYEHYF. The CDR3, as DNA: TGTGCCAGCAGCCCTCAGGCTCACTATGAGCACTACTTC. The full variable domain, completed using reference TRBV11-2 and TRBJ2-7, is EAGVAQSPRYKIIEKRQSVAFWCNPISGHATLYWYQQILGQGPKLLIQFQNNGVVDDSQLPKDRFSAERLKGVDSTLKIQPAKLEDSAVYLCASSPQAHYEHYFGPGTRLTVT.

This clonotype occurred once. The chain has TRBV11-2 and TRBJ2-7; D uncertain. The CDR3 contains 13 residues. The V end was cut by 1 base, the J end by 5 bases, with 9 bases between. Germline V gene lookup returns CDR1 SGHAT and CDR2 FQNNGV. CDR3 bases: TGTGCCAGCAGCTTAGCCAAGATCCACGAGCAGTACTTC. As protein: CASSLAKIHEQYF.

This chain connects TRBV25-1 to TRBJ2-1; possibly TRBD2 for D (5 bases). V was clipped by 0 bases and J by 2 bases, with 14 bases between them. The length of the CDR3 is 17 residues. The germline gives CDR1 MGHDK, CDR2 SYGVNS. The CDR3 here is CASSEYSAGGTYNEQFF. Here the CDR3 DNA reads TGTGCCAGCAGTGAATATAGTGCGGGTGGAACCTACAATGAGCAGTTCTTC.

This clonotype was recorded only once. This may arise from a read error, as a much more abundant clone is one base away. The CDR3 loop is CSVGTGSGIEAFF. For the CDR3, the DNA is TGCAGCGTGGGAACAGGGTCCGGCATTGAAGCTTTCTTT. The chain joins TRBV29-1 to TRBJ1-1; TRBD1 is a possible D gene (6 bases). The CDR3 loop spans 13 amino acids. V lost 6 bases and J lost 7, with 18 bases in between. Germline CDR1 SQVTM, CDR2 ANQGSEA.

For this clonotype: This may be a read error, as it is one base from a much larger clone. The chain employs TRBV12-5 and TRBJ2-1; D unresolved. The CDR3 totals 11 residues. Germline loops: CDR1 LGHNT, CDR2 FRNRAP. Trimming removed 7 bases from V and 2 bases from J, with 3 bases in between. The CDR3 sequence: CASATYNEQFF. The DNA of the CDR3 is TGTGCTAGTGCCACCTACAATGAGCAGTTCTTC.

This clonotype has a single count. The junction differs from germline at one of its ends, possibly a read error. The J gene is TRBJ2-7, the V gene TRBV10-3; 9 nucleotides agree with TRBD2. This CDR3 spans 15 amino acids. Germline-derived CDR1 and CDR2 are ENHRY and SYGVKD. CDR3 protein: CAISVRTSDSHEQYF. In nucleotides, the CDR3 is TGTGCCATCAGTGTCAGGACTAGCGACTCCCACGAGCAGTATTTC.

The rearrangement uses TRBV11-3 and TRBJ2-1; D is ambiguous. V lost 3 bases and J 8 bases, leaving 8 bases between the germline ends. Looked up from germline, CDR1 is SGHNT and CDR2 is YENEEA. The CDR3 extends over 12 amino acids. Here the CDR3 DNA reads TGTGCCAGCAGCTTGACTGACGATGAGCAGTTCTTC. Amino acid sequence: CASSLTDDEQFF.

For the CDR3, the DNA is TGCAGCGTTAATAGCAGGGGAATAGGGTCTAGCTACACCTTC. This gives the protein CSVNSRGIGSSYTF. J is TRBJ1-2 and V is TRBV29-1; D may be TRBD1 (6 bases). This CDR3 has 14 residues. CDR1 and CDR2 from the germline V gene are SQVTM and ANQGSEA. Trimming removed 5 bases from V and 9 bases from J, with 22 bases in between.

V gene TRBV14 combines with J gene TRBJ2-7; tentatively, D is TRBD2 (6 bases). The CDR3 sequence is 15 residues long. Germline loops: CDR1 SGHDN, CDR2 FVKESK. V was cut by 4 bases and J by 0 bases, with 13 bases left in between. CDR3 residues: CASSPSTGVSYEQYF. The CDR3, as DNA: TGTGCCAGCAGCCCATCAACGGGGGTCTCCTACGAGCAGTACTTC.

This clonotype was observed many times. The rearrangement uses TRBV12-3 or TRBV12-4 and TRBJ2-1; unclear D gene. The V gene lost 5 bases and the J gene lost 10 bases, with 9 bases spanning the gap. The CDR3 is made up of 11 amino acids. CDR3 DNA sequence: TGTGCCAGCAGTCCCGGGCCGGAGCAGTTCTTC. It yields the protein CASSPGPEQFF.

V is TRBV12-3 or TRBV12-4 and J is TRBJ2-3; 9 nucleotides line up with TRBD1. With V trimmed by 3 bases and J by 4 bases, 8 bases remained unmatched. CDR3 length: 16 residues. The chain's CDR3 is CASSFPRGQGPDTQYF. CDR3 sequence (DNA): TGTGCCAGCAGTTTCCCGAGGGGACAGGGACCAGATACGCAGTATTTT.

Notes on this clonotype: Sequence at one end of the junction differs from germline and may be a read error. The chain joins TRBV13 to TRBJ2-7; D may correspond to TRBD1 or TRBD2 (5 bases each). CDR1 and CDR2 (germline): PRHDT, FYEKMQ (reference sequence). The CDR3 runs 12 residues. The CDR3 sequence: CARSLGRSEQYF. The CDR3 DNA sequence: TGTGCCAGGAGCTTGGGACGGTCGGAGCAGTACTTC.

Regarding this clonotype: A junction boundary mismatches the germline segment, possibly from a read error. The rearrangement uses TRBV29-1 and TRBJ2-7; D might be TRBD1 (6 bases). Germline V CDR1 and CDR2: SQVTM, ANQGSEA. CDR3 size: 19 residues. The CDR3 DNA reads TGCAGCGTTGAAACTCCATGGGCTGGACAGCGAACGATTAACTACAAGCAGTACTTC. Its translation is CSVETPWAGQRTINYKQYF.

V is TRBV14 and J is TRBJ2-5; unclear D gene. Per the germline V gene, CDR1 is SGHDN and CDR2 is FVKESK. This CDR3 is built from 12 residues. V lost 2 bases and J lost 5, with 6 bases in between. Here the CDR3 reads CASSQSGETQYF. The CDR3 nucleotides read TGTGCCAGCAGCCAATCCGGGGAGACCCAGTACTTC.

Concerning this clonotype itself: A read error may be the cause here, since a much bigger clone is one base away. V is TRBV6-5 and J is TRBJ2-7; the D is unclear. V gave up 7 bases and J gave up 1 base, with 14 bases separating them. CDR1 and CDR2 (germline): MNHEY, SVGAGI. The CDR3 is made up of 14 amino acids. The CDR3 here is CASTMDGASYEQYF. The CDR3 bases are TGTGCCAGCACCATGGACGGAGCGTCCTACGAGCAGTACTTC.

Notes on this clonotype: The germline gene is not matched at one end of the junction; a read error may be the cause. The J gene is TRBJ2-3, the V gene TRBV11-2; weak D call: TRBD2 (5 bases). Germline V gives CDR1 SGHAT, CDR2 FQNNGV. CDR3 length: 13 amino acids. As DNA, the CDR3 is TGTGCCAGCAGCCGAGGGTGGCCAGATACGCAGTATTTC. It encodes CASSRGWPDTQYF.

This clonotype was found a few times. The rearrangement joins TRBV5-4 to TRBJ2-3, with D possibly TRBD2 on 6 matching bases. The CDR3 contains 16 residues. Germline CDR1 SGHNT, CDR2 YYREEE (reference sequence). Trimming took 0 bases from V and 0 from J, leaving 11 bases between them. The CDR3 DNA follows: TGTGCCAGCAGCTTGGCCCTAGGGAGGAGCACAGATACGCAGTATTTT. Amino acids: CASSLALGRSTDTQYF.

Of note for this clonotype: Since no conserved phenylalanine or tryptophan closes the CDR3, a read error is the likely cause. V usage is TRBV11-2 and J usage is TRBJ2-6; D ambiguous. The CDR3 length is 13 residues. The germline V gene encodes CDR1 SGHAT and CDR2 FQNNGV. CDR3 in DNA: TGTACCAGCAGCTTGGCTGGGGCCAACGTCCTGACTCTC. It yields the protein CTSSLAGANVLTL.